The entry that follows covers one T cell receptor (beta chain) sequence. Its matching antigen is unknown. The data stem from a study of shared clonotypes between healthy human individuals. Turning to the study itself: Researchers drew samples from a couple of women and three men aged 18 to 49. Notes on the study in general: Limited genetic and exposure-history diversity came from having few donors. Measured sharing among donors was expected to vary with sequencing depth.

A CD45RA+ naive subset and a CD45RA-negative memory subset were split from CD4+ cells. Measured with immunoSEQ multiplex PCR; TCRdb has only the in-frame clones, and not every one. The data contain approximately 2.5 million clones, 80% to 95% of them seen just once; the ten biggest clones take up approximately 0.35%. V was pared by 5 bases and J by 3 bases, with 10 bases between. The CDR3 totals 13 residues. CDR1 and CDR2 (germline): MDHEN, SYDVKM. This TCR was sampled from a man between 18 and 35 years old in good health. Some clones in this sample may be carry-over from other donors' samples. Specimen: naive CD4+ T cells from PBMCs. Sample subset: CD45RA+ positively selected. This chain joins TRBV28 and TRBJ1-1, with no clear D. The DNA of the CDR3 is TGTGCCAGCAGTGTTAGACCCCACACTGAAGCTTTCTTT. It yields the protein CASSVRPHTEAFF. The full variable domain, its missing parts supplied by reference TRBV28 and TRBJ1-1, is DVKVTQSSRYLVKRTGEKVFLECVQDMDHENMFWYRQDPGLGLRLIYFSYDVKMKEKGDIPEGYSVSREKKERFSLILESASTNQTSMYLCASSVRPHTEAFFGQGTRLTVV.